Listed below are T cell receptor beta chains from one sample, sequenced in a study of OX40 agonist ivuxolimab in advanced cancers. Some clones are missing from TCRdb's copy, which holds only in-frame ones; the method was immunoSEQ multiplex PCR. The sample consists of some 98,000 clones, roughly 87% of them appearing once. Sequencing used CD4+ or CD8+ T cells sorted from blood, obtained in a trial of the OX40 agonist ivuxolimab. The receptors were sampled from an adult with an advanced solid tumor such as melanoma, head and neck, liver or kidney cancer. Each CDR3 is given with its conserved first and last residue. D genes are given only for firm matches. Rows give clone size only sometimes, using once, few, many, or a class for an expanded clone.

>-|TRBV2|-|TRBJ2-1
CASSTVIDEQFF
TGTGCCAGCAGCACGGTGATTGATGAGCAGTTCTTC
>-|TRBV6-5|-|TRBJ2-5
CASSPTQGIGETQYF
TGTGCCAGCAGCCCCACCCAGGGGATCGGAGAGACCCAGTACTTC
>-|TRBV18|TRBD1|TRBJ2-7
CASSPRDRDEQYF
TGTGCCAGCTCACCCCGGGACAGAGACGAGCAGTACTTC
>-|TRBV19|-|TRBJ1-6
CASSPEGRGRSPLHF
TGTGCCAGTAGTCCCGAGGGTAGGGGTCGGTCACCCCTCCACTTT
>once|TRBV27|TRBD1|TRBJ2-5
CASSPPQRQGGETQYF
TGTGCCAGCAGCCCTCCCCAACGACAGGGGGGGGAGACCCAGTACTTC
>-|TRBV19|-|TRBJ2-6
CASSRISSGANVLTF
TGTGCCAGTAGTAGAATAAGCTCTGGGGCCAACGTCCTGACTTTC
>-|TRBV7-2|-|TRBJ2-3
CASSVGTSTDTQYF
TGTGCCAGCTCAGTGGGAACTAGCACAGATACGCAGTATTTT
>-|TRBV25-1|-|TRBJ1-6
CASSEGGSYNSPLHF
TGTGCCAGCAGTGAAGGTGGATCCTATAATTCACCCCTCCACTTT
>-|TRBV5-1|-|TRBJ2-1
CASSLLTDNEQFF
TGCGCCAGCAGCCTCCTCACAGACAATGAGCAGTTCTTC
>-|TRBV2|TRBD1|TRBJ2-3
CASSDSQLGQGDTQYF
TGTGCCAGCAGTGATTCCCAACTCGGACAGGGAGATACGCAGTATTTT
>-|TRBV6-1|-|TRBJ2-5
CASRPGGAQETQYF
TGTGCCAGCAGGCCAGGAGGGGCCCAAGAGACCCAGTACTTC
>-|TRBV14|-|TRBJ1-2
CASSQGGYGYTF
TGTGCCAGCAGCCAAGGGGGGTATGGCTACACCTTC
>-|TRBV14|-|TRBJ2-1
CASSPTHNEQFF
TGTGCCAGCAGCCCGACGCACAATGAGCAGTTCTTC
>-|TRBV15|-|TRBJ1-5
CATSRDTRGNQPQHF
TGTGCCACCAGCAGAGATACTAGGGGGAATCAGCCCCAGCATTTT
>once|TRBV19|TRBD1|TRBJ2-2
CASSILQGSSNTGELFF
TGTGCCAGTAGTATCTTACAGGGGTCGTCGAACACCGGGGAGCTGTTTTTT
>-|TRBV11-3|-|TRBJ2-7
CASSLESGGEQYF
TGTGCCAGCAGCTTAGAATCAGGAGGCGAGCAGTACTTC
>-|TRBV5-6|-|TRBJ1-2
CASSPQGYGYTF
TGTGCCAGCAGCCCGCAGGGGTATGGCTACACCTTC
>few|TRBV7-2|-|TRBJ2-7
CASSADRKGEQYF
TGTGCCAGCAGCGCGGACAGAAAGGGCGAGCAGTACTTC
>once|TRBV10-1|-|TRBJ2-3
CASSESAAVSTDTQYF
TGCGCCAGCAGTGAGTCAGCAGCTGTCAGCACAGATACGCAGTATTTT
>-|TRBV5-1|TRBD1|TRBJ1-1
CASSLDRGTEAFF
TGCGCCAGCAGCTTGGACAGGGGCACTGAAGCTTTCTTT
>-|TRBV2|TRBD2|TRBJ2-5
CASSQGLAGSTQYF
TGTGCCAGCAGCCAAGGACTAGCTGGGTCGACCCAGTACTTC
>-|TRBV9|TRBD2|TRBJ2-1
CASSVGLAGDYNEQFF
TGTGCCAGCAGCGTAGGGCTAGCGGGGGACTACAATGAGCAGTTCTTC
>-|TRBV5-1|-|TRBJ1-2
CASSFEDGGGYTF
TGCGCCAGCAGCTTCGAAGACGGCGGTGGCTACACCTTC